These T cell receptor beta chains were read from a single sample in a study of T cells after yellow fever vaccination. From the 5' RACE reads, TCRdb called clonotypes with MiXCR, one entry per CDR3 protein. This repertoire shows approximately 350,000 distinct CDR3 sequences, around 10% found once; its top ten account for less than 20%. Sequencing used PBMCs, obtained on the day of the first yellow fever vaccination. The receptors were sampled from a man aged 18 to 29 who received the YFV17D yellow fever vaccine. Each CDR3 is given with its conserved first and last residue. Fields, in order: D gene, clone size, V gene, J gene, CDR3 protein, CDR3 DNA. A D gene is named only where the DNA matches it firmly. Clone size appears in some rows only: once, few, many, or a class for an expanded clone.

D gene: NA
clone size: once
V gene: TRBV11-2
J gene: TRBJ1-6
CDR3 protein: CASSLSTYSPLHF
CDR3 DNA: TGTGCCAGCAGCTTATCCACTTATTCACCCCTCCACTTT

D gene: NA
clone size: NA
V gene: TRBV11-3
J gene: TRBJ2-2
CDR3 protein: CASSFGARSNTGELFF
CDR3 DNA: TGTGCCAGCAGCTTTGGGGCACGGTCGAACACCGGGGAGCTGTTTTTT

D gene: NA
clone size: few
V gene: TRBV5-4
J gene: TRBJ2-3
CDR3 protein: CALNGGVLTDTQYF
CDR3 DNA: TGTGCCCTCAATGGGGGCGTTCTTACAGATACGCAGTATTTT

D gene: NA
clone size: many
V gene: TRBV7-2
J gene: TRBJ1-5
CDR3 protein: CASSGGRDQPQHF
CDR3 DNA: TGTGCCAGCAGCGGGGGCAGGGATCAGCCCCAGCATTTT

D gene: NA
clone size: few
V gene: TRBV28
J gene: TRBJ1-6
CDR3 protein: CASNKGQMGFSYNSPLHF
CDR3 DNA: TGTGCCAGCAATAAGGGGCAAATGGGATTCTCCTATAATTCACCCCTCCACTTT

D gene: TRBD2
clone size: few
V gene: TRBV5-1
J gene: TRBJ2-1
CDR3 protein: CASSFSSGAMNEQFF
CDR3 DNA: TGCGCCAGCAGCTTTTCTAGCGGGGCGATGAATGAGCAGTTCTTC

D gene: NA
clone size: many
V gene: TRBV12-3/TRBV12-4
J gene: TRBJ1-4
CDR3 protein: CASRAAGQGWEKLFF
CDR3 DNA: TGTGCCAGCAGAGCCGCGGGGCAGGGGTGGGAAAAACTGTTTTTT

D gene: NA
clone size: many
V gene: TRBV5-1
J gene: TRBJ2-3
CDR3 protein: CASSFGTLKADTQYF
CDR3 DNA: TGCGCCAGCAGCTTCGGGACTCTTAAGGCAGATACGCAGTATTTT

D gene: NA
clone size: many
V gene: TRBV19
J gene: TRBJ1-1
CDR3 protein: CASSRPTASNTEAFF
CDR3 DNA: TGTGCCAGTAGCCGACCGACAGCATCGAACACTGAAGCTTTCTTT

D gene: TRBD1
clone size: NA
V gene: TRBV5-1
J gene: TRBJ2-3
CDR3 protein: CASSSLRQGASDTQYF
CDR3 DNA: TGCGCCAGCAGCTCACTAAGACAGGGGGCTTCAGATACGCAGTATTTT

D gene: TRBD1
clone size: few
V gene: TRBV6-2/TRBV6-3
J gene: TRBJ2-7
CDR3 protein: CASSYPRTGVYEQYF
CDR3 DNA: TGTGCCAGCAGTTACCCGCGGACAGGGGTCTACGAGCAGTACTTC

D gene: TRBD1
clone size: few
V gene: TRBV10-3
J gene: TRBJ1-2
CDR3 protein: CAISERQGDYGYTF
CDR3 DNA: TGTGCCATCAGTGAAAGACAGGGAGACTATGGCTACACCTTC

D gene: TRBD2
clone size: few
V gene: TRBV7-9
J gene: TRBJ2-1
CDR3 protein: CASSLVAGHEQFF
CDR3 DNA: TGTGCCAGCAGCTTAGTAGCGGGCCATGAGCAGTTCTTC

D gene: TRBD2
clone size: NA
V gene: TRBV5-1
J gene: TRBJ2-5
CDR3 protein: CASSSNSGGQETQYF
CDR3 DNA: TGCGCCAGCAGCTCCAATAGCGGGGGTCAAGAGACCCAGTACTTC

D gene: NA
clone size: NA
V gene: TRBV20-1
J gene: TRBJ2-7
CDR3 protein: CSAKADAYEQYF
CDR3 DNA: TGCAGTGCGAAGGCGGACGCCTACGAGCAGTACTTC

D gene: TRBD1
clone size: few
V gene: TRBV28
J gene: TRBJ1-1
CDR3 protein: CASSLWADRGNTEAFF
CDR3 DNA: TGTGCCAGCAGTTTATGGGCCGACAGGGGGAACACTGAAGCTTTCTTT